One and the same sample provided the 20 T cell receptor beta chains below, sequenced in a study of technical replicates of blood from several donors. Profiled with immunoSEQ multiplex PCR; TCRdb holds only in-frame clones, not every one. The table lists 75,000 to 100,000 clones, around 96% of them singletons. Sequences were obtained from T cells isolated from PBMCs. Source of these receptors: a human donor in good health.

The rearrangement links TRBV7-2 to TRBJ2-2, with D unresolved. There are 16 residues in the CDR3. V was pared by 0 bases and J by 2 bases, with 10 bases between. Per germline, CDR1 SGHTA and CDR2 FQGNSA. CDR3 DNA sequence: TGTGCCAGCAGCTTAGCGCTTCAGGTTAACACCGGGGAGCTGTTTTTT. As protein: CASSLALQVNTGELFF. Filled out from reference TRBV7-2 and TRBJ2-2, the complete variable domain reads GAGVSQSPSNKVTEKGKDVELRCDPISGHTALYWYRQSLGQGLEFLIYFQGNSAPDKSGLPSDRFSAERTGGSVSTLTIQRTQQEDSAVYLCASSLALQVNTGELFFGEGSRLTVL.

The chain combines TRBV19 with TRBJ1-5; 9 nucleotides agree with TRBD1. This CDR3 has 15 residues. Trimming cost V 3 bases and J 4 bases; bases outside gene matches: 4. The V gene's germline CDR1 is LNHDA and CDR2 SQIVND (reference sequence). CDR3 coding DNA: TGTGCCAGTAGTATCCTGGGACAGGGTAATCAGCCCCAGCATTTT. Amino acid sequence: CASSILGQGNQPQHF.

The V and J genes are TRBV9 and TRBJ1-1, with TRBD1 identical over 8 bases. The CDR3 contains 13 residues. Germline values: CDR1 SGDLS, CDR2 YYNGEE. Trimming at V came to 2 bases and at J to 11 bases, leaving 8 bases not matched to a gene. The CDR3 is CASSVTGGNEAFF. The CDR3 DNA sequence: TGTGCCAGCAGCGTCACAGGGGGAAATGAGGCTTTCTTT.

CDR3 nucleotide sequence: TGTGCCAGCTCACAACAGGGGACAGGGACTGAAGCTTTCTTT. Translated: CASSQQGTGTEAFF. V usage is TRBV18 and J usage is TRBJ1-1; TRBD1 matches at 9 bases. V lost 4 bases and J lost 5; bases outside the gene matches: 5. Germline V lookup: CDR1 KGHSH, CDR2 LQKENI. The length of the CDR3 is 14 residues.

The rearrangement uses TRBV11-2 and TRBJ1-4; TRBD1 might be the D (5 bases). Between the trimmed V and J ends, which lost 5 bases and 2 bases, there was a span of 15 bases. The CDR3 contains 16 residues. Germline loops: CDR1 SGHAT, CDR2 FQNNGV. The DNA of the CDR3 is TGTGCCAGCAGCCTCCAGGGATTCGGGACTAATGAAAAACTGTTTTTT. The encoded protein is CASSLQGFGTNEKLFF.

The rearrangement joins TRBV27 to TRBJ2-7; tentative D call: TRBD1 (6 bases). Trimming removed 3 bases at V and 4 bases at J, with 7 bases between. This CDR3 contains 12 residues. CDR1 is MNHEY and CDR2 is SMNVEV in the germline V gene (reference sequence). CDR3 protein: CASSFRGYEQYF. In DNA form, the CDR3 reads TGTGCCAGCAGTTTCAGGGGTTACGAGCAGTACTTC.

The J gene is TRBJ1-1, the V gene TRBV5-1; 10 bases line up with TRBD1. V trimming: 3 bases; J trimming: 6 bases; junction bases outside the gene matches: 2. The CDR3 length is 13 residues. The V gene's germline CDR1 is SGHRS and CDR2 YFSETQ. CDR3 DNA sequence: TGCGCCAGCAGCTCGGGACAGGGGTCTGAAGCTTTCTTT. Translating it yields CASSSGQGSEAFF.

This clone was counted a single time. The chain recombines TRBV5-1 with TRBJ2-7; 7 bases are a match to TRBD2. CDR1 is SGHRS, CDR2 YFSETQ, per germline. This CDR3 region has 15 residues. Trimming cost V 5 bases and J 3 bases; bases outside gene matches: 11. CDR3 DNA sequence: TGCGCCAGCAGTCCTATTAGCGGGTCTTTCTACGAGCAGTACTTC. Its translation: CASSPISGSFYEQYF.

The rearrangement uses TRBV25-1 and TRBJ2-7; a possible D gene is TRBD2 (6 bases). The CDR3 totals 16 residues. V lost 2 bases to trimming and J lost 7 bases, with 21 bases between them. Germline CDR1 and CDR2: MGHDK and SYGVNS. The CDR3 region has the DNA TGTGCCAGCAGTGAACTGTCCGGGAGCCTTAGGAGGGAGCAGTACTTC. As protein: CASSELSGSLRREQYF.

The chain couples TRBV11-3 to TRBJ2-7; possible D gene TRBD1, 5 bases. V was trimmed by 0 bases and J by 9 bases, leaving 12 bases between them. The CDR3 totals 13 residues. In germline, CDR1 is SGHNT, CDR2 YENEEA. The CDR3 nucleotides are TGTGCCAGCAGCTTAGAGGCAGGGATCGGGCAGTACTTC. It codes for CASSLEAGIGQYF.

The V and J genes are TRBV5-4 and TRBJ2-5, with D unclear. CDR1 is SGHNT, CDR2 YYREEE, per germline (reference sequence). V lost 4 bases to trimming and J lost 3 bases, with 4 bases between them. This CDR3 has 11 residues. CDR3 nucleotide sequence: TGTGCCAGCAGCGCGGAAGAGACCCAGTACTTC. Protein: CASSAEETQYF.

The gene calls are TRBV7-9 and TRBJ2-1; 9 nucleotides line up with TRBD1. Per the germline V gene, CDR1 is SEHNR and CDR2 is FQNEAQ (reference sequence). This CDR3 has 15 amino acids. Trimming cost V 5 bases and J 7 bases; bases outside gene matches: 9. The CDR3 sequence is CASSASDRGTNEQFF. The CDR3 nucleotides read TGTGCCAGCAGCGCTTCGGACAGGGGAACTAATGAGCAGTTCTTC.

This sequence joins TRBV5-4 and TRBJ2-7; 8 bases align to TRBD2. The CDR3 is 15 amino acids. CDR1 is SGHNT and CDR2 is YYREEE in the germline V gene (reference sequence). Trimming took 4 bases from V and 7 from J; bases not matched to a gene: 13. The CDR3 protein is CASSRLAGTLLEQYF. The CDR3 bases are TGTGCCAGCAGCAGATTAGCGGGAACCCTACTTGAGCAGTACTTC. Filled out from reference TRBV5-4 and TRBJ2-7, the complete variable domain reads ETGVTQSPTHLIKTRGQQVTLRCSSQSGHNTVSWYQQALGQGPQFIFQYYREEENGRGNFPPRFSGLQFPNYSSELNVNALELDDSALYLCASSRLAGTLLEQYFGPGTRLTVT.

The chain combines TRBV5-4 with TRBJ1-1; D is possibly TRBD1 (6 bases). Trimming removed 3 bases at V and 0 bases at J, with 15 bases between. CDR1 and CDR2 from the germline V gene are SGHNT and YYREEE (reference sequence). The CDR3 is 16 residues long. For the CDR3, the DNA is TGTGCCAGCAGCTCCGGGGGGCCTTTAATGAACACTGAAGCTTTCTTT. Its protein is CASSSGGPLMNTEAFF.

This chain connects TRBV4-1 to TRBJ2-7; TRBD1 aligns across 7 bases. The CDR3 totals 15 residues. Looked up from germline, CDR1 is MGHRA and CDR2 is YSYEKL. Trimming at V came to 3 bases and at J to 3 bases, leaving 8 bases not matched to a gene. The CDR3 DNA sequence: TGCGCCAGCAGCCAGATTCACCCAGGGGGCTACGAGCAGTACTTC. It codes for CASSQIHPGGYEQYF.

J is TRBJ2-1 and V is TRBV25-1; the D gene is possibly TRBD1 (6 bases). V was clipped by 5 bases and J by 7 bases, with 15 bases between them. Germline CDR1 and CDR2: MGHDK and SYGVNS. This CDR3 has 14 residues. The CDR3 bases are TGTGCCAGCAGTCTACAGGGTGGAGTGAATGAGCAGTTCTTC. Its protein is CASSLQGGVNEQFF.

In DNA, the CDR3 is TGTGCCAGCAGCTTAGCCGGGACAGGGGGTAACGGCTACACCTTC. It specifies CASSLAGTGGNGYTF. This sequence joins TRBV7-3 and TRBJ1-2, with 11 bases identical to TRBD1. V lost 2 bases, J lost 8 bases, and 7 bases stayed unmatched. The CDR3 has 15 amino acids. Per germline, CDR1 SGHTA and CDR2 FQGTGA. Complete variable domain (other parts from reference TRBV7-3 and TRBJ1-2): GAGVSQTPSNKVTEKGKYVELRCDPISGHTALYWYRQSLGQGPEFLIYFQGTGAADDSGLPNDRFFAVRPEGSVSTLKIQRTERGDSAVYLCASSLAGTGGNGYTFGSGTRLTVV.

The genes are TRBV10-2 and TRBJ2-7; 7 nucleotides agree with TRBD2. CDR1 and CDR2 (germline): WSHSY, SAAADI. The V segment lost 9 bases and the J segment 3 bases; nucleotides outside the gene matches: 14. There are 15 residues in the CDR3. The CDR3 DNA reads as TGCGCCAGTGCATACCCTAGCGGAAGTTACTACGAGCAGTACTTC. Its protein product is CASAYPSGSYYEQYF.

The chain is built from TRBV5-1 and TRBJ2-5, with a tentative D call TRBD1 (6 bases). The V gene lost 0 bases and the J gene lost 2 bases, with 11 bases spanning the gap. The CDR3 spans 15 residues. The V gene's germline CDR1 is SGHRS and CDR2 YFSETQ. The DNA of the CDR3 is TGCGCCAGCAGCTTGGTGGCAGGGGAACAAGAGACCCAGTACTTC. This gives the protein CASSLVAGEQETQYF.

In regard to this clone: Distinct nucleotide sequences in the sample also encode this CDR3. The rearrangement joins TRBV29-1 to TRBJ2-1; 9 bases map to TRBD2. Germline V lookup: CDR1 SQVTM, CDR2 ANQGSEA. The V and J ends lost 7 bases and 10 bases, in that order; junction bases with no gene match: 8. The CDR3 contains 12 residues. CDR3 region: CSEEAGGNEQFF. In nucleotides, the CDR3 is TGCAGCGAAGAAGCGGGAGGTAACGAGCAGTTCTTC.